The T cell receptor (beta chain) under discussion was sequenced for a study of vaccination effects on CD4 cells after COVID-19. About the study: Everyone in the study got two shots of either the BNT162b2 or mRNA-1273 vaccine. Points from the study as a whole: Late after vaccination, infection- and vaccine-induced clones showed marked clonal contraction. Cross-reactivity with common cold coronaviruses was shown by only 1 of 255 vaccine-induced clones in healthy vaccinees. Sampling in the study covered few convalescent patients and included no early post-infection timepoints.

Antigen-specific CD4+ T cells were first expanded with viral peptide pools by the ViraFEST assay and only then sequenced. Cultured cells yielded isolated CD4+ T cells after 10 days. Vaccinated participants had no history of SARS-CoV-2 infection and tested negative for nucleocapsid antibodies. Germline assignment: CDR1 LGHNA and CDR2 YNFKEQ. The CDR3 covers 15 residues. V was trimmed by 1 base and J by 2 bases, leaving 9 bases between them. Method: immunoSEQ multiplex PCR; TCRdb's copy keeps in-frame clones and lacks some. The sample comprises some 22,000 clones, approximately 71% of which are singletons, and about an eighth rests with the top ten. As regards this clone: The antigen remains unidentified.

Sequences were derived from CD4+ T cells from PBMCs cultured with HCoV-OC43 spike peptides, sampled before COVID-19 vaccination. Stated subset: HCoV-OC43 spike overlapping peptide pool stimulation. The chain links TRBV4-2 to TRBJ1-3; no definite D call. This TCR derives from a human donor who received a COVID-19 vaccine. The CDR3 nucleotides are TGTGCCAGCAGCCAAGCTTCGGCCGCTGGAAACACCATATATTTT. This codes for CASSQASAAGNTIYF.